This T cell receptor beta chain appears in the sequencing data of a study of CD8 T cells in Susac syndrome. Included as multiple sclerosis controls were treatment-naive patients who had stable or active relapsing-remitting disease. The CD8+ and CD4+ T cells were isolated magnetically using a negative isolation approach, whereas the TEMRA cells were enriched by FACS. Random hexamers were used to reverse transcribe the RNA input (about 0.5 to 1 ug). TCRdb called the immunoSEQ multiplex PCR reads again in MiXCR, with one record for every CDR3 protein. The table has just over 150,000 distinct CDR3 sequences, 95% to 96% seen once; the top ten hold 0.15%. This CDR3 has 19 residues. The V end was cut by 1 base, the J end by 9 bases, with 27 bases between. Looked up from germline, CDR1 is MGHRA and CDR2 is YSYEKL.

The TCR was taken from a human donor with multiple sclerosis. The sample taken for sequencing was CD8+ T cells from PBMCs. The chain carries TRBV4-1 and TRBJ2-2; D gene uncertain. CDR3 in DNA: TGCGCCAGCAGCCAAGTAGCACCCGGCCAAACCGAAACTGCTCGGGAGCTGTTTTTT. This gives the protein CASSQVAPGQTETARELFF.